The entry that follows covers one TCR beta chain sequence. Generated by immunoSEQ multiplex PCR, the TCRdb table keeps only in-frame clones and is missing some. Found here are roughly 69,000 clones, roughly 80% of them singletons; the top ten hold approximately 3.8%. This entry comes from a study of siplizumab effects on memory and regulatory T cells. V lost 2 bases and J lost 5, with 12 bases in between. Germline CDR1 and CDR2: GTSNPN and SVGIG (reference sequence). This CDR3 is 13 amino acids long. The chain has TRBV30 and TRBJ1-1, with D uncertain. Sequencing was carried out using memory CD4+ T cells sorted from blood. The TCR sequence derives from a human donor in good health. CDR3 sequence reads: CAWSQNSGTEAFF. The CDR3 bases are TGTGCCTGGAGTCAGAATTCGGGGACTGAAGCTTTCTTT.